Listed below are T cell receptor beta chains from one sample, sequenced in a study of T cell responses to AZD1222 COVID-19 vaccine. Sequencing used immunoSEQ multiplex PCR; TCRdb keeps in-frame clones, though not all of them. The sample shows over 150,000 clones, about nine tenths of them seen only once. The sample was peripheral blood, taken on day 0 of AZD1222 vaccination. These receptors all come from an adult in good health. Each CDR3 is given with its conserved first and last residue. Fields, in order: clone size, J gene, D gene, V gene, CDR3 protein, CDR3 DNA. D genes are given only for firm matches. Expanded clones are given a class, and other clones once, few, many or no size at all.

>.|TRBJ1-1|.|TRBV21-1
CASSKPRESLNTEAFF
TGTGCCAGCAGCAAACCCAGGGAAAGCCTGAACACTGAAGCTTTCTTT
>.|TRBJ1-6|.|TRBV19
CASSIDLLAARNSPLHF
TGTGCCAGTAGTATAGATCTATTGGCGGCTAGGAATTCACCCCTCCACTTT
>.|TRBJ2-1|.|TRBV2
CASRGFDLRGYNEQFF
TGTGCCAGCAGGGGCTTCGACTTAAGAGGGTACAATGAGCAGTTCTTC
>.|TRBJ2-7|TRBD2|TRBV11-2
CASSSSGVSSYEQYF
TGTGCCAGCAGCTCTAGCGGGGTTTCCTCCTACGAGCAGTACTTC
>few|TRBJ2-2|TRBD1|TRBV24-1
CATSDLRQGDTGELFF
TGTGCCACCAGTGATTTGCGACAGGGGGACACCGGGGAGCTGTTTTTT
>.|TRBJ1-5|TRBD1|TRBV30
CAWSTLQGARHNQPQHF
TGTGCCTGGAGTACCTTGCAGGGGGCGCGGCACAATCAGCCCCAGCATTTT
>.|TRBJ1-5|.|TRBV5-1
CASSLSEFNQPQHF
TGCGCCAGCAGCTTGTCGGAGTTCAATCAGCCCCAGCATTTT
>.|TRBJ1-2|.|TRBV7-9
CASSPAVRRDYGYTF
TGTGCCAGCAGCCCCGCGGTCCGGAGGGACTATGGCTACACCTTC
>.|TRBJ2-5|.|TRBV19
CASSIGWGVQETQYF
TGTGCCAGTAGTATCGGCTGGGGGGTCCAAGAGACCCAGTACTTC
>.|TRBJ2-5|.|TRBV5-6
CASSNENRLAQYF
TGTGCCAGCAGCAACGAGAACCGATTGGCCCAGTACTTC
>.|TRBJ1-1|TRBD1|TRBV2
CARQGTMNTEAFF
TGTGCCCGACAGGGGACCATGAACACTGAAGCTTTCTTT
>once|TRBJ1-5|.|TRBV15
CATSRVGGNQPQHF
TGTGCCACCAGCAGGGTGGGGGGCAATCAGCCCCAGCATTTT
>.|TRBJ1-5|.|TRBV7-8
CASIEEPQHF
TGTGCCAGTATTGAGGAGCCCCAGCATTTT
>.|TRBJ2-2|TRBD2|TRBV11-2
CASTPGGAYTGELFF
TGTGCCAGCACGCCGGGGGGGGCTTACACCGGGGAGCTGTTTTTT
>.|TRBJ1-1|.|TRBV29-1
CSVEDTEGTEAFF
TGCAGCGTTGAAGATACGGAGGGGACTGAAGCTTTCTTT
>once|TRBJ1-1|TRBD1|TRBV18
CASSPGQGTEAFF
TGTGCCAGCTCCCCCGGACAGGGCACTGAAGCTTTCTTT
>.|TRBJ1-5|.|TRBV12-3/TRBV12-4
CASTLQGNQPQHF
TGTGCCAGCACCCTACAGGGAAATCAGCCCCAGCATTTT
>.|TRBJ2-5|.|TRBV7-8
CASSPTLRDTYRGTQYF
TGTGCCAGCAGCCCCACACTCCGGGACACATACCGGGGGACCCAGTACTTC
>.|TRBJ1-2|.|TRBV5-1
CASSLTDEGYTF
TGCGCCAGCAGCTTGACTGATGAGGGCTACACCTTC
>.|TRBJ1-1|TRBD1|TRBV5-6
CASSLWGQGWTEAFF
TGTGCCAGCAGCTTGTGGGGACAGGGCTGGACTGAAGCTTTCTTT
>.|TRBJ1-6|TRBD1|TRBV30
CAWKPRGSSPLHF
TGTGCCTGGAAGCCCAGGGGGAGTTCACCCCTCCACTTT
>.|TRBJ1-1|.|TRBV3-1/TRBV3-2
CASGRTADTEAFF
TGTGCCAGCGGCAGGACGGCAGACACTGAAGCTTTCTTT
>.|TRBJ1-3|.|TRBV11-2
CASSLMRPGSGNTIYF
TGTGCCAGCAGCCTTATGCGGCCGGGCTCTGGAAACACCATATATTTT
>.|TRBJ1-5|TRBD1|TRBV7-9
CASTGAGYRGHNQPQHF
TGTGCCAGCACCGGAGCGGGGTACAGGGGACACAATCAGCCCCAGCATTTT
>once|TRBJ2-3|.|TRBV4-2
CASSQSPISGVSTDTQYF
TGTGCCAGCAGCCAGAGTCCAATTAGCGGCGTTAGCACAGATACGCAGTATTTT
>once|TRBJ1-5|.|TRBV6-6
CASRGTANQPQHF
TGTGCCAGCAGGGGGACGGCCAATCAGCCCCAGCATTTT
>.|TRBJ1-3|TRBD1|TRBV19
CATSTGDSGNTIYF
TGTGCCACCTCAACAGGGGACTCTGGAAACACCATATATTTT
>.|TRBJ2-5|.|TRBV5-1
CASSLEGHPQETQYF
TGCGCCAGCAGCTTGGAAGGACACCCCCAAGAGACCCAGTACTTC
>.|TRBJ1-1|.|TRBV7-9
CASSFAGSEAFF
TGTGCCAGCAGCTTCGCCGGTTCGGAAGCTTTCTTT
>.|TRBJ1-2|.|TRBV7-2
CASSLGLQGYYGYTF
TGTGCCAGCAGCTTAGGTTTGCAGGGGTACTATGGCTACACCTTC
>.|TRBJ1-3|.|TRBV19
CASSISQASGNTIYF
TGTGCCAGTAGTATCTCACAGGCCTCTGGAAACACCATATATTTT
>.|TRBJ1-1|.|TRBV7-8
CASSFLGREAFF
TGTGCCAGCAGCTTCCTAGGACGTGAAGCTTTCTTT
>.|TRBJ1-1|TRBD1|TRBV2
CASTGTGKLEAFF
TGTGCCAGCACCGGGACAGGCAAACTTGAAGCTTTCTTT
>.|TRBJ2-6|.|TRBV13
CASSLGGSSSGANVLTF
TGTGCCAGCAGCTTAGGCGGCAGTAGCTCTGGGGCCAACGTCCTGACTTTC
>.|TRBJ1-1|.|TRBV15
CATSSDGKLNTEAFF
TGTGCCACCAGCAGTGACGGAAAGTTGAACACTGAAGCTTTCTTT
>.|TRBJ1-2|.|TRBV9
CASSVGQNYGYTF
TGTGCCAGCAGCGTGGGTCAGAACTATGGCTACACCTTC
>.|TRBJ2-1|.|TRBV6-5
CASSSPDSSEQFF
TGTGCCAGCAGTTCCCCGGACTCATCGGAGCAGTTCTTC
>.|TRBJ2-7|.|TRBV4-3
CASSQDYLVGSSYEQYF
TGCGCCAGCAGCCAAGATTATTTGGTGGGCAGCTCCTACGAGCAGTACTTC
>.|TRBJ1-2|.|TRBV4-3
CASSQDARADGYTF
TGCGCCAGCAGCCAAGACGCCAGGGCCGACGGCTACACCTTC
>few|TRBJ2-7|TRBD1|TRBV6-5
CASSRDRGHEQYF
TGTGCCAGCTCCAGGGACAGGGGGCACGAGCAGTACTTC
>.|TRBJ2-7|.|TRBV11-3
CASSLGGHPEQYF
TGTGCCAGCAGCTTAGGCGGACATCCCGAGCAGTACTTC
>.|TRBJ2-3|TRBD2|TRBV18
CASFPGLASDTQYF
TGTGCCAGCTTCCCGGGACTAGCATCAGATACGCAGTATTTT
>once|TRBJ2-7|.|TRBV10-3
CAILMGSEQYF
TGTGCCATCCTAATGGGTTCCGAGCAGTACTTC
>.|TRBJ1-5|TRBD1|TRBV18
CASSPIGQAKDQPQHF
TGTGCCAGCTCACCAATTGGACAGGCTAAAGATCAGCCCCAGCATTTT
>.|TRBJ2-7|.|TRBV25-1
CASSEFGDQGGAHEQYF
TGTGCCAGCAGTGAATTCGGGGATCAGGGGGGCGCCCACGAGCAGTACTTC